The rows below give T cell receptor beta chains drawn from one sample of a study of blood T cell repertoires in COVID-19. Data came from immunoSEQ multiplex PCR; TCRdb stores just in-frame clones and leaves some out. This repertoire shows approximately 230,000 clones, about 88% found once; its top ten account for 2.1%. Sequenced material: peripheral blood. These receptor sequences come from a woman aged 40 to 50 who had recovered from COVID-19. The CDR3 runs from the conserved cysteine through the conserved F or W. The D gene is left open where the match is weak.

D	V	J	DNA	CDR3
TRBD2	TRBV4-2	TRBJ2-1	TGTGCCAGCAGCCAAGAAGGTAGCGGGAGTTTAAATGAGCAGTTCTTC	CASSQEGSGSLNEQFF
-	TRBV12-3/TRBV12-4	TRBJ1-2	TGTGCCAGCAGTTTAAGGGGAAACTATGGCTACACCTTC	CASSLRGNYGYTF
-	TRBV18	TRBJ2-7	TGTGCCAGCTCACCCCCCCTCGGACAGTATTCCTACGAGCAGTACTTC	CASSPPLGQYSYEQYF
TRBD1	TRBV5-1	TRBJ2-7	TGCGCCAGCAGCTTGGTGGGACAGGGTGTCGACGAGCAGTACTTC	CASSLVGQGVDEQYF
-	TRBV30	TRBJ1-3	TGTGCCTGGAGTAGGCGGGAGCGGGACACCATATATTTT	CAWSRRERDTIYF
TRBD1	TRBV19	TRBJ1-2	TGTGCCAGTAGGGCTTGGGACAGCCCTTCTAACTATGGCTACACCTTC	CASRAWDSPSNYGYTF
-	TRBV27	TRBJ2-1	TGTGCCAGCAGTCCACGACAGGGAGGCTCCTACAATGAGCAGTTCTTC	CASSPRQGGSYNEQFF
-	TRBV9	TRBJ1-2	TGTGCCAGCAGCGAGACGGGAAGGCCTAACTATGGCTACACCTTC	CASSETGRPNYGYTF
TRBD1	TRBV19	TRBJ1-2	TGTGCCAGTAACTGGGACAGTGACTATGGCTACACCTTC	CASNWDSDYGYTF
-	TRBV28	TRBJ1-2	TGTGCCAGCAGTTTATTCGGGGACACACCCTACTATGGCTACACCTTC	CASSLFGDTPYYGYTF
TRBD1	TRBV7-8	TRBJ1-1	TGTGCCAGCAGCTTAGATTACCGGGACAGGGGCGGCGGGAACACTGAAGCTTTCTTT	CASSLDYRDRGGGNTEAFF